Below, 4 T cell receptor beta chains from the same sample are listed, as sequenced in a study of cytomegalovirus exposure and HLA in healthy donors. PCR employed 60 Vbeta and 13 Jbeta primers. The data were produced by immunoSEQ multiplex PCR, yet TCRdb's version contains in-frame clones alone and is incomplete. This sample carries a few hundred thousand clones, about 80% of them seen once, and the ten largest clones take around 1.4%. Material: PBMCs. Receptor source: a girl aged 10 to 17 in good health and CMV-seronegative.

The table lists this clone with a few counts. The chain carries TRBV30 and TRBJ2-4; D is undetermined. There are 15 residues in the CDR3. Germline V gene lookup returns CDR1 GTSNPN and CDR2 SVGIG (reference sequence). The V end was cut by 0 bases, the J end by 3 bases, with 12 bases between. The CDR3 DNA follows: TGTGCCTGGAGTGTACGAGAACCCCTCAAAAACATTCAGTACTTC. This encodes CAWSVREPLKNIQYF.

J is TRBJ2-7 and V is TRBV28, with 10 bases aligning to TRBD2. Germline lookup yields CDR1 MDHEN and CDR2 SYDVKM. V lost 3 bases to trimming and J lost 3 bases; unmatched junction nucleotides: 17. CDR3 length: 19 amino acids. CDR3 sequence (DNA): TGTGCCAGCAGTTTTGGGCTAGCGGGAGCGTTCCGTGGTCACTACGAGCAGTACTTC. Its protein is CASSFGLAGAFRGHYEQYF.

Only a few counts were recorded for this clone. The chain employs TRBV2 and TRBJ1-5; D not certain. The CDR3 covers 11 residues. V dropped 10 bases and J dropped 7 bases, with 11 bases sitting between them. Germline-derived CDR1 and CDR2 are SNHLY and FYNNEI. The chain's CDR3 is CATSFWQPQHF. The CDR3 coding sequence is TGTGCCACGAGCTTTTGGCAGCCCCAGCATTTT.

This clone was observed a single time. V gene TRBV7-2 combines with J gene TRBJ1-2; D may be TRBD1 (6 bases). Germline V gene data show CDR1 as SGHTA and CDR2 as FQGNSA. The CDR3 is made up of 13 amino acids. V dropped 5 bases and J dropped 13 bases, with 20 bases sitting between them. For the CDR3, the DNA is TGTGCCAGCAGCCCCACAGGGATTGTAGCCCTCACCTTC. It encodes CASSPTGIVALTF.